This T cell receptor beta chain originates from a study of T cell clonality in common variable immunodeficiency. Study outcomes and limitations: CVID subjects showed higher TCRbeta clonality than healthy controls. In common variable immunodeficiency, TCR beta chains reportedly carried fewer deletions and N-nucleotide insertions. Fewer TCRbeta clones were shared among CVID subjects than controls.

The CVID group had around 16 females and 30 or so males, mean age 40. CVID subjects were neither ill nor on immunomodulatory or immunosuppressive medication at sampling. Per germline, CDR1 SEHNR and CDR2 FQNEAQ (reference sequence). The CDR3 is 13 residues long. V lost 1 base, J lost 2 bases, and 3 bases lay in between. This clone was counted between two and nine times. Its target is not known. The read is 3 residues too short to cover the CDR3 end, so that end is filled in from the germline J gene. Method: immunoSEQ multiplex PCR; TCRdb's copy keeps in-frame clones and lacks some. The sample holds about 30,000 clones, and no clone turns up only once.

The source of this sequence is a human donor with common variable immunodeficiency. The chain joins TRBV7-9 to TRBJ2-1, with D unresolved. Sequenced input: peripheral blood mononuclear cells. CDR3 sequence: CASSLEAYNEQFF. Incomplete CDR3 DNA: TGTGCCAGCAGCTTAGAGGCCTACAATGAG.